This T cell receptor (beta chain) was found in a study of blood T cell repertoires in COVID-19. Study at large: There were acute and convalescent COVID-19 samples, and they came from the United States, Italy and Spain. The cDNA or gDNA used as material had been derived from T cells, B-cell-depleted T cells, or PBMCs.

CDR1 and CDR2 from the germline V gene are MGHRA and YSYEKL. V shed 0 bases and J 5 bases; nucleotides not matched to a gene: 5. This CDR3 is built from 15 residues. In the original workflow: Nucleated cell number was recorded as an estimate derived from reference gene primer amplification. Sequencing used immunoSEQ multiplex PCR; TCRdb keeps in-frame clones, though not all of them. V, J and clone size are taken as reported in that table, and D and trimming were inferred from the DNA itself. The data show roughly 73,000 clones, around 86% seen once. The clonotype was recovered from a man in his 70s with active COVID-19. V usage is TRBV4-1 and J usage is TRBJ2-5; 8 bases agree with TRBD2. The sample was peripheral blood. The CDR3 nucleotides are TGCGCCAGCAGCCAAGATAGGACTAGCTTTGAGACCCAGTACTTC. Translating gives CASSQDRTSFETQYF.